The rows below give T cell receptor beta chains drawn from one sample of a study of neurological immune-mediated disorders. TCRdb used MiXCR to reprocess the 5' RACE reads, holding one entry per CDR3 protein. Of nearly 30,000 distinct CDR3 sequences in the sample, about 12% were seen once. The sequenced material came from PBMCs. The receptor source for this set is a woman aged 55-69 years in good health. CDR3s leave out the opening cysteine and the closing phenylalanine or tryptophan. The order of the fields is V gene, CDR3 protein.

TRBV5-1,ASSSDQGQPRAPLH
TRBV7-2,ASSLTQDSYNEQF
TRBV7-2,ASSRSGGPWEQF
TRBV6-6,ASSKGDSRGEQY
TRBV5-1,ASSVSGGAYNEQF
TRBV19,ARGPPRPEQF
TRBV10-3,AIRQGRNYGYT
TRBV6-2/TRBV6-3,ASDRGQSEQF
TRBV7-2,ASSFSQNNEQF
TRBV12-3/TRBV12-4,ASSARDSKEAF
TRBV20-1,SARVGQGRYEQY
TRBV29-1,SVAPHGRGGLGTGELF
TRBV5-6,ASSLLGGGRTFMEQF
TRBV20-1,SAPPGGHGLGDTQY
TRBV5-1,ASSLEQGGEAF
TRBV5-1,ASSYGGTDTQY
TRBV28,ASSPWGAGELF
TRBV29-1,SAGTGVSYEQY
TRBV27,ASSRLGGTDTQY
TRBV12-3/TRBV12-4,ASSRQYGNTIY
TRBV5-1,ASLPTPGQDYGYT
TRBV12-3/TRBV12-4,ASSWTRAGATSYT
TRBV9,ASSAGTGNLAYEQY
TRBV10-2,ASSESSPNIQY
TRBV6-6,ASEGQKETQY
TRBV3-1,ASSPAWGRTNTGELF
TRBV7-2,ASSLLGGHTEAF
TRBV20-1,SATRGSSVSEQF
TRBV7-3,ASSPRVRGTGELF
TRBV5-5,ASSLRGQATNEKLF
TRBV4-2,ASSQVGGGAVDTQY
TRBV20-1,SVRLKGDSPLH
TRBV7-2,ASSLLVGGASGYT
TRBV28,ASSLFGGTSYEQY
TRBV5-1,ASSLDTSNTGELF
TRBV14,ASSHPWGATEAF
TRBV5-1,ASSLRGTYEQY
TRBV7-9,ASSLASGGIQETQY
TRBV28,ASSFGGSTDTQY
TRBV7-9,ASSPKGRGGNTIY
TRBV10-3,AISSGQGGSNQPQH
TRBV6-5,ASIHPLNYEQY
TRBV3-1,ASSHFPGQGEYEQY
TRBV4-1,ASSQDPQSVRPKH